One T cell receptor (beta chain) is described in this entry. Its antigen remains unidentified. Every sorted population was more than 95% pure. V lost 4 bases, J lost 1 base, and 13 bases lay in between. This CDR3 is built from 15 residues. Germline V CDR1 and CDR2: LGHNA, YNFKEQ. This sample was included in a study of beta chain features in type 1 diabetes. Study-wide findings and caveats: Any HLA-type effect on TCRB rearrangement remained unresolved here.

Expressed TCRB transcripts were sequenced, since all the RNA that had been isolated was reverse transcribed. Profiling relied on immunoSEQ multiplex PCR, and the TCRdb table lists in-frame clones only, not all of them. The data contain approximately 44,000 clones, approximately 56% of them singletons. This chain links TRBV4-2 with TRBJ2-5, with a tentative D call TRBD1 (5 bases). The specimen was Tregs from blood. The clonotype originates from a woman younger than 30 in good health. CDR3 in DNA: TGTGCCAGCAGCCGAATCCTGGGGCCCCAAGAGACCCAGTACTTC. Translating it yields CASSRILGPQETQYF.